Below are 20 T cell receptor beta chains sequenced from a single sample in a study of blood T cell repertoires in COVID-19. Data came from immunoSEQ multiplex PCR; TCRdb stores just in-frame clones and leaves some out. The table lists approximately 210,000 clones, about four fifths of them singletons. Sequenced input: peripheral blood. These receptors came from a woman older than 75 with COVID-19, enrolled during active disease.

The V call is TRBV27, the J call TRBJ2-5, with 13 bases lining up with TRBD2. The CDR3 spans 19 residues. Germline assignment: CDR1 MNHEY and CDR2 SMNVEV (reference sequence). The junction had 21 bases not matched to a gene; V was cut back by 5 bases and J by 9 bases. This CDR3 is CASSPRGAAGTSGVWSQYF. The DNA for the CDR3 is TGTGCCAGCAGTCCCCGGGGGGCCGCCGGGACTAGCGGGGTTTGGTCCCAGTACTTC.

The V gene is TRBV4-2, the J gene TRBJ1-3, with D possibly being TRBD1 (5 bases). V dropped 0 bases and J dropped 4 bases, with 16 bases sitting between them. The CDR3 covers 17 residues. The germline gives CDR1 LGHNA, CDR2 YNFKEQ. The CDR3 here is CASSQEQVLDLGNTIYF. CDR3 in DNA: TGTGCCAGCAGCCAAGAACAGGTACTTGATCTGGGAAACACCATATATTTT.

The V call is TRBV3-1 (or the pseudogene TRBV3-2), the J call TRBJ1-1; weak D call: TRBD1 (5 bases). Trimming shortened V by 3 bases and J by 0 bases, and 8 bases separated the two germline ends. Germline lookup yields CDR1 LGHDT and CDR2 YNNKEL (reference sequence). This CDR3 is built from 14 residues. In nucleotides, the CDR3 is TGTGCCAGCAGCCACGGCAGGGTGAACACTGAAGCTTTCTTT. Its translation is CASSHGRVNTEAFF.

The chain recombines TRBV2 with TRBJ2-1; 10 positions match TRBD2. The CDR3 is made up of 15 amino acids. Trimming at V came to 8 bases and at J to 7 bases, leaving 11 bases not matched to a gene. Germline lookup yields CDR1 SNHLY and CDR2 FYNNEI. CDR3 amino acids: CASSPGTSVGNEQFF. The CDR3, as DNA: TGTGCCAGCTCTCCCGGGACTAGCGTGGGTAATGAGCAGTTCTTC.

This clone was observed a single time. The CDR3 bases are TGTGCCAGCAGCCAGAGATGGGGAGCGGACGAGCAGTACTTC. Amino acids: CASSQRWGADEQYF. The chain joins TRBV7-2 to TRBJ2-7; D may be TRBD2 (5 bases). CDR3 size: 14 residues. Germline V gives CDR1 SGHTA, CDR2 FQGNSA. V lost 5 bases and J lost 5, with 16 bases in between.

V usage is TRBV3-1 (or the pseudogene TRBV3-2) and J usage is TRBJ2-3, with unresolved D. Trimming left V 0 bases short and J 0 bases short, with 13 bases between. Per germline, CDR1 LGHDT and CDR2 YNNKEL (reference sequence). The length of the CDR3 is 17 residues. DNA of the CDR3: TGTGCCAGCAGCCAAGATGCGGTCCGGTCTAGCACAGATACGCAGTATTTT. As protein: CASSQDAVRSSTDTQYF.

The CDR3 spells CASSRQGTQDTEAFF. The CDR3 DNA reads TGTGCCAGCTCACGCCAAGGGACACAGGACACTGAAGCTTTCTTT. The chain has TRBV18 and TRBJ1-1, with D perhaps matching TRBD1 (6 bases). The CDR3 is made up of 15 amino acids. Trimming stripped 4 bases from V and 3 bases from J, with 15 bases between. Germline-derived CDR1 and CDR2 are KGHSH and LQKENI.

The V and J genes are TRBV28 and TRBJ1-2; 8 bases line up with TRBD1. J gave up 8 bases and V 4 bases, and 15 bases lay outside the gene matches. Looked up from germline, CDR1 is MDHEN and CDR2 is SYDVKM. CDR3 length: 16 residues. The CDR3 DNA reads TGTGCCAGCAGTTCCCCAGGGGGCTCCCCCATCAGGGGCTACACCTTC. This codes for CASSSPGGSPIRGYTF.

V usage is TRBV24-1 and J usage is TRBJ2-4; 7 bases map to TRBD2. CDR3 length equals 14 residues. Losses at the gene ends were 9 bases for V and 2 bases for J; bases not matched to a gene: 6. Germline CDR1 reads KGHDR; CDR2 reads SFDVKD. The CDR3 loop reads CATPSGVSKNIQYF. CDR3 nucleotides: TGTGCCACCCCAAGCGGGGTTTCCAAAAACATTCAGTACTTC.

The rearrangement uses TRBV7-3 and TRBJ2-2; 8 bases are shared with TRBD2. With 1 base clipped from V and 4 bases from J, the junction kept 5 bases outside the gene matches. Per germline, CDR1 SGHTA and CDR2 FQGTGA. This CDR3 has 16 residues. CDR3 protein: CASSLMSGSRTGELFF. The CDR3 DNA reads TGTGCCAGCAGCTTAATGAGCGGGAGTCGCACCGGGGAGCTGTTTTTT.

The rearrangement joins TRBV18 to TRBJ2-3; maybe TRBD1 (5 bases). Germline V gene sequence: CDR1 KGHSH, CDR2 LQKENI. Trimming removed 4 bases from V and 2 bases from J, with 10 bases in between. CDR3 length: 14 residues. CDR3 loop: CASSLTDTTDTQYF. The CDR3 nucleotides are TGTGCCAGCTCACTAACGGACACCACAGATACGCAGTATTTT.

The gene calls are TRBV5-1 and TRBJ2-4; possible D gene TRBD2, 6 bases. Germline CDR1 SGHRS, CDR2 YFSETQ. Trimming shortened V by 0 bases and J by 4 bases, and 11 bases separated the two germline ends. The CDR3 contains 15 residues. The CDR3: CASSLDPGVKNIQYF. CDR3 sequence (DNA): TGCGCCAGCAGCTTGGATCCGGGAGTGAAAAACATTCAGTACTTC.

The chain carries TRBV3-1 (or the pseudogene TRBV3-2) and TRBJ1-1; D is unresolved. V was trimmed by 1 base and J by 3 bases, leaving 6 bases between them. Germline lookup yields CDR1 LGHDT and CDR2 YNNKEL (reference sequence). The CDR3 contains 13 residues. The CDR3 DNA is TGTGCCAGCAGCCAAGGGCGGGACACTGAAGCTTTCTTT. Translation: CASSQGRDTEAFF.

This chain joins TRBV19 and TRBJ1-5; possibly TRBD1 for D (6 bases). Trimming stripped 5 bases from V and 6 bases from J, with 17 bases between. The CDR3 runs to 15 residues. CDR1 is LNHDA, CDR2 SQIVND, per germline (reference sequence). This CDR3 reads CASSAFREGGQPQHF. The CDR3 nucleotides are TGTGCCAGTAGTGCATTCAGGGAGGGGGGTCAGCCCCAGCATTTT.

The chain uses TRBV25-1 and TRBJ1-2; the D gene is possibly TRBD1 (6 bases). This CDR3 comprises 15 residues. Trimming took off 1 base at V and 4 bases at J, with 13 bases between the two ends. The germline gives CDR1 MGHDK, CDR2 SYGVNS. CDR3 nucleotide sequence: TGTGCCAGCAGTGAATTCTCCAGGGGCGGCTATGGCTACACCTTC. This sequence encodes CASSEFSRGGYGYTF.

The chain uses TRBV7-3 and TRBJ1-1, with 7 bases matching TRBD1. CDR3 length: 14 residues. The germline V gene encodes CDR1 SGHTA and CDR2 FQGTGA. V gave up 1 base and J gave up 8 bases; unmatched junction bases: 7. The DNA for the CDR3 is TGTGCCAGCAGCTTAAACCAGGGGGGAAGCGAAGCTTTCTTT. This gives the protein CASSLNQGGSEAFF.

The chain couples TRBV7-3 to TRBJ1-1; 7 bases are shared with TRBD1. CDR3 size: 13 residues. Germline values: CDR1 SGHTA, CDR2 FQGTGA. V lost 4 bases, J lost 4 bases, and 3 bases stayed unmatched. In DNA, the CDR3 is TGTGCCAGCAGCTCCTCAGGGGGCACTGAAGCTTTCTTT. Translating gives CASSSSGGTEAFF.

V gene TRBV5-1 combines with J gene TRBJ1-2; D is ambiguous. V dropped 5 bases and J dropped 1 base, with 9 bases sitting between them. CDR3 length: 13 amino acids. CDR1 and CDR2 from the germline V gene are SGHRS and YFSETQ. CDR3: CASRQSDNYGYTF. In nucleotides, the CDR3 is TGCGCCAGCAGACAGTCTGATAACTATGGCTACACCTTC.

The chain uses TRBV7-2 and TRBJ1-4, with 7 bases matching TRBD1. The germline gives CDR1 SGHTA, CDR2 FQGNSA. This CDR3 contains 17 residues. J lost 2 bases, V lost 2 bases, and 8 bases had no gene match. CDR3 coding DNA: TGTGCCAGCAGCTTAAACAGGGGTCCTCCGACTAATGAAAAACTGTTTTTT. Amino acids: CASSLNRGPPTNEKLFF. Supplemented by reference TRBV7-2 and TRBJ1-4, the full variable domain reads GAGVSQSPSNKVTEKGKDVELRCDPISGHTALYWYRQSLGQGLEFLIYFQGNSAPDKSGLPSDRFSAERTGGSVSTLTIQRTQQEDSAVYLCASSLNRGPPTNEKLFFGSGTQLSVL.

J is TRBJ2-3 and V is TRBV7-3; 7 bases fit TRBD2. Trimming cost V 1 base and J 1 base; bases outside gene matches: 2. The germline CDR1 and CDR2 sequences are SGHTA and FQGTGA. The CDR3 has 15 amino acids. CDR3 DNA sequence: TGTGCCAGCAGCTTAAACAGCGGGGGCACAGATACGCAGTATTTT. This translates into CASSLNSGGTDTQYF.